This T cell receptor beta chain stems from a study of identical twins. Findings of the study overall: The abundant beta clonotypes from cord blood had fewer insertions, and memory repertoires had none of this. In monozygotic twins, models underestimated the sharing of out-of-frame TCR alpha.

Concerning this clonotype itself: The antigen remains undetermined.

The germline CDR1 and CDR2 sequences are SGHTA and FQGTGA. V lost 3 bases and J 4 bases, leaving 9 bases between the germline ends. The CDR3 is 13 residues long. TCRdb ran MiXCR on the 5' RACE reads and lists one entry per CDR3 protein. The repertoire has some 590,000 distinct CDR3 sequences, 9.5% to 10% of them found once; the top ten carry more than 2.5%. This same sample was also part of a study on yellow fever vaccine responses in identical twins.

The origin of this receptor is a woman aged 18-29 years in good health. The chain has TRBV7-3 and TRBJ1-1; D remains unclear. The specimen sequenced was PBMCs. CDR3 nucleotide sequence: TGTGCCAGCAGCTTCGGCGCCAGCACTGAAGCTTTCTTT. Encoded protein: CASSFGASTEAFF.